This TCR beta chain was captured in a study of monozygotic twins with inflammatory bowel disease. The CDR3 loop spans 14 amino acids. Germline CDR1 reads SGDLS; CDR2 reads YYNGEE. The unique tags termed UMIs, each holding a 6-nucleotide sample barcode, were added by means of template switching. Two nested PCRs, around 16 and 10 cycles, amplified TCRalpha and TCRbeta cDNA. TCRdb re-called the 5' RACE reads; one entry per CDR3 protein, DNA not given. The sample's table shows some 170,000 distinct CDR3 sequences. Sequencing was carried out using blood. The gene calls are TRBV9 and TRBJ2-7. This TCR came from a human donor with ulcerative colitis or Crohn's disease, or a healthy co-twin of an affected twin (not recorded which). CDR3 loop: CASSVDQYSYEQYF. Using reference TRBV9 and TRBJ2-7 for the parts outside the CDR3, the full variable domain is DSGVTQTPKHLITATGQRVTLRCSPRSGDLSVYWYQQSLDQGLQFLIQYYNGEERAKGNILERFSAQQFPDLHSELNLSSLELGDSALYFCASSVDQYSYEQYFGPGTRLTVT.